This T cell receptor beta chain emerged from a study of T cells in Graves' hyperthyroidism and ophthalmopathy. Study results and limitations: Among thyroid clonotypes expanded above 0.001, most also appeared in blood.

Notes on this clonotype: The target antigen is unknown.

The patients, who ranged from 18 to 65 in age, presented with newly diagnosed hyperthyroidism lasting under 2 months. Fresh peripheral blood, roughly 9.8 ml of it, supplied the PBMCs. This CDR3 has 14 amino acids. Trimming took 0 bases from V and 2 from J, leaving 8 bases between them. CDR1 and CDR2 (germline): SGHRS, YFSETQ. Researchers amplified the TCR beta CDR3 regions from RNA transcripts. TCR CDR3 regions were first amplified by RT-PCR with HTBI primers. From the multiplex PCR reads, TCRdb called clonotypes with MiXCR, one entry per CDR3 protein. Of 150,000 or so distinct CDR3 sequences listed, about 20% were seen once; the top ten hold about 67%.

The chain links TRBV5-1 to TRBJ2-5, with D uncertain. The TCR comes from a woman in her 50s with Graves' hyperthyroidism that later progressed to Graves' ophthalmopathy. Specimen: blood. The CDR3 loop is CASSLGSRQETQYF. The CDR3 coding sequence is TGCGCCAGCAGCTTGGGGTCTAGGCAAGAGACCCAGTACTTC.